This T cell receptor beta chain was observed in a study of spatial heterogeneity in lung cancer. About the study: Compared with alpha-chain sequences, beta-chain sequences were consistently detected in greater numbers. Each distinct TCR and UMI combination averaged more than ten appearances in raw reads. Study-wide points: Detection of ubiquitous tumor TCRs in blood was higher at resection than follow-up.

The library protocol tagged each TCR cDNA with a unique molecular identifier. MiXCR, run by TCRdb on the 5' RACE reads, gives a single entry per CDR3 protein. The data contain 15,000 to 20,000 distinct CDR3 sequences, 20% to 25% of them singletons. About this clonotype: Its antigen is still unknown.

Documented time point: sample taken at primary tumor resection. The sequenced material consisted of unsorted whole RNA from tumor, nontumor lung or frozen PBMC. Sequences were derived from PBMCs, sampled at surgery. This clonotype was obtained from a female donor with early-stage non-small cell lung cancer.

For the CDR3, the DNA is TGTGCCAGCAGCCAAGACGTGGGGGCGGCCACAGATACGCAGTATTTT. It specifies CASSQDVGAATDTQYF. This rearrangement joins TRBV3-1 to TRBJ2-3, with a weak D call TRBD1 (6 bases). Germline-derived CDR1 and CDR2 are LGHDT and YNNKEL (reference sequence). The CDR3 totals 16 residues. Deletions cut 0 bases from V and 2 bases from J, with 12 bases between.